The 10 T cell receptor beta chains reported below all come from one sample, sequenced in a study of OX40 agonist ivuxolimab in advanced cancers. Method: immunoSEQ multiplex PCR; TCRdb's copy keeps in-frame clones and lacks some. The sample lists more than 100,000 clones; roughly 93% were seen once. The material sequenced was CD4+ or CD8+ T cells sorted from blood, taken in a trial of the OX40 agonist ivuxolimab. These receptor sequences come from an adult with an advanced solid tumor such as melanoma, head and neck, liver or kidney cancer.

The chain joins TRBV7-3 to TRBJ2-7; 7 bases are a match to TRBD2. CDR3 size: 15 residues. Germline V gene sequence: CDR1 SGHTA, CDR2 FQGTGA. Trimming removed 5 bases from V and 4 bases from J; junction bases left unmatched: 11. The CDR3 reads CASSPTGGSWYEQYF. DNA for the CDR3: TGTGCCAGCAGCCCAACGGGGGGAAGTTGGTACGAGCAGTACTTC.

This clone was counted between two and nine times. This chain links TRBV2 with TRBJ1-5; D is unclear. The CDR3 spans 12 residues. Between the trimmed V and J ends, which lost 6 bases and 0 bases, there was a span of 3 bases. Germline assignment: CDR1 SNHLY and CDR2 FYNNEI. The CDR3: CASRDSNQPQHF. The CDR3 DNA is TGTGCCAGCAGGGATAGCAATCAGCCCCAGCATTTT.

This chain connects TRBV6-1 to TRBJ2-1, with 9 bases matching TRBD2. Germline V CDR1 and CDR2: MNHNS, SASEGT. V gave up 6 bases and J gave up 10 bases; unmatched junction bases: 13. This CDR3 has 15 residues. This chain's CDR3 is CASSASSGAPREQFF. As DNA, the CDR3 is TGTGCCAGCAGCGCTTCTAGCGGGGCCCCCAGGGAGCAGTTCTTC.

The chain carries TRBV29-1 and TRBJ2-1, with TRBD1 matching over 7 bases. There are 13 residues in the CDR3. Germline CDR1 is SQVTM and CDR2 is ANQGSEA. The ends lost 5 bases at V and 6 bases at J; junction bases unmatched: 7. The CDR3 sequence: CSVHSYRGNEQFF. Here the CDR3 DNA reads TGCAGCGTTCACTCCTACAGGGGCAATGAGCAGTTCTTC.

The V and J genes are TRBV29-1 and TRBJ2-1; the D is unclear. Looked up from germline, CDR1 is SQVTM and CDR2 is ANQGSEA. Trimming shortened V by 3 bases and J by 6 bases, and 15 bases separated the two germline ends. The CDR3 loop spans 14 amino acids. CDR3 protein: CSVDSRSPVNEQFF. In DNA form, the CDR3 reads TGCAGCGTTGATAGCAGGTCCCCTGTCAATGAGCAGTTCTTC.

This chain joins TRBV7-9 and TRBJ1-5; possibly TRBD1 for D (5 bases). Germline CDR1 is SEHNR and CDR2 is FQNEAQ (reference sequence). V gave up 1 base and J gave up 0 bases, with 10 bases separating them. This CDR3 has 16 amino acids. CDR3 DNA: TGTGCCAGCAGCTTAGGGCAGGGCGTTAGCAATCAGCCCCAGCATTTT. Protein: CASSLGQGVSNQPQHF.

The J gene is TRBJ1-1, the V gene TRBV27; tentative D call: TRBD1 (6 bases). Per germline, CDR1 MNHEY and CDR2 SMNVEV (reference sequence). Between the trimmed V and J ends, which lost 6 bases and 4 bases, there was a span of 15 bases. The CDR3 length is 14 residues. CDR3 amino acids: CASSEGDLLTEAFF. CDR3 in DNA: TGTGCCAGCAGCGAGGGGGATCTGCTCACTGAAGCTTTCTTT.

The chain employs TRBV28 and TRBJ2-7; possible D gene TRBD1, 5 bases. CDR1 is MDHEN, CDR2 SYDVKM, per germline. Trimming shortened V by 6 bases and J by 2 bases, and 5 bases separated the two germline ends. This CDR3 has 11 amino acids. CDR3 in DNA: TGTGCCAGCAGGACAGCCTACGAGCAGTACTTC. It specifies CASRTAYEQYF. Full variable domain (remainder filled in from reference TRBV28 and TRBJ2-7): DVKVTQSSRYLVKRTGEKVFLECVQDMDHENMFWYRQDPGLGLRLIYFSYDVKMKEKGDIPEGYSVSREKKERFSLILESASTNQTSMYLCASRTAYEQYFGPGTRLTVT.

This rearrangement joins TRBV5-6 to TRBJ2-7; possibly TRBD1 or TRBD2 for D (5 bases each). Trimming stripped 4 bases from V and 9 bases from J, with 23 bases between. Germline V gene data show CDR1 as SGHDT and CDR2 as YYEEEE. The CDR3 extends over 15 amino acids. The DNA for the CDR3 is TGTGCCAGCAGCGCAGGGCTCAGCGCGGGCCTTGGGCAGTACTTC. Its protein product is CASSAGLSAGLGQYF.

V and J are TRBV5-1 and TRBJ2-7; a weak D match, TRBD2 (5 bases). This CDR3 comprises 16 residues. V lost 0 bases and J lost 0, with 13 bases in between. Germline V CDR1 and CDR2: SGHRS, YFSETQ. CDR3 sequence: CASSLGPGRISYEQYF. CDR3 sequence (DNA): TGCGCCAGCAGCTTGGGTCCGGGGAGAATCTCCTACGAGCAGTACTTC.